The clone carrying this TCR beta chain has more than one count but fewer than ten. Authors' data handling: Researchers report that nucleated cell counts were estimated from reference gene primer amplification. Clones were read by immunoSEQ multiplex PCR, and TCRdb kept only the in-frame ones, dropping some. That table is the source of V, J and clone size, and D and trimming were worked out from the DNA. The table records roughly 200,000 clones, 70% to 90% of them present only once. These data are taken from a study of blood T cell repertoires in COVID-19. Study details: Donors in the United States, Italy and Spain gave samples during acute or convalescent COVID-19. The analysed material was cDNA or gDNA that came from T cells, B-cell-depleted T cells, or PBMCs.

The germline V gene has CDR1 GTSNPN and CDR2 SVGIG (reference sequence). The CDR3 is 12 residues long. The V end was cut by 6 bases, the J end by 4 bases, with 10 bases between. The sample consisted of peripheral blood. This chain links TRBV30 with TRBJ1-5, with D perhaps matching TRBD1 (5 bases). This clonotype originated in a middle-aged man with active or convalescent COVID-19. CDR3 nucleotide sequence: TGTGCCTGTCAACAGGTTAATCAGCCCCAGCATTTT. This sequence encodes CACQQVNQPQHF.